Below are 24 T cell receptor beta chains sequenced from a single sample in a study of T cells in Graves' hyperthyroidism and ophthalmopathy. The source material, RNA transcripts, was used to amplify TCR beta CDR3 regions. During a first-round RT-PCR of the TCR CDR3, the HTBI primer set was used. TCRdb reprocessed the multiplex PCR reads with MiXCR, giving one entry per CDR3 protein. This repertoire shows 560,000 or so distinct CDR3 sequences, 15% to 20% found once; its top ten account for about 50%. Sequenced sample: blood. The receptors come from a middle-aged man with Graves' ophthalmopathy.

The chain joins TRBV20-1 to TRBJ2-1, with 13 bases fitting TRBD2. V gave up 1 base and J gave up 9 bases; unmatched junction bases: 18. Germline V gene lookup returns CDR1 DFQATT and CDR2 SNEGSKA (reference sequence). This CDR3 has 19 residues. CDR3 sequence (DNA): TGCAGTGCTAGAGCGGACCGAAGGACTAGCGGGGGTCTTTCGGGTGAGCAGTTCTTC. As protein: CSARADRRTSGGLSGEQFF.

The J gene is TRBJ2-7, the V gene TRBV7-9; D is possibly TRBD1 (5 bases). The CDR3 consists of 15 residues. Trimming pared 1 base from V and 2 bases from J, leaving 12 bases between. The germline V gene has CDR1 SEHNR and CDR2 FQNEAQ (reference sequence). CDR3 residues: CASSLEGPRAYEQYF. CDR3 nucleotides: TGTGCCAGCAGCTTAGAGGGCCCCAGGGCCTACGAGCAGTACTTC.

This sequence joins TRBV4-3 and TRBJ2-3; D uncertain. The germline V gene has CDR1 LGHNA and CDR2 YSLEER. The CDR3 runs 15 residues. Trimming removed 0 bases at V and 1 base at J, with 8 bases between. This chain's CDR3 is CASSQDQRGTDTQYF. The CDR3 DNA reads as TGCGCCAGCAGCCAAGATCAAAGGGGCACAGATACGCAGTATTTT.

The chain recombines TRBV19 with TRBJ1-2; TRBD1 agrees at 8 bases. Trimming removed 5 bases from V and 2 bases from J; junction bases left unmatched: 4. Germline V gives CDR1 LNHDA, CDR2 SQIVND (reference sequence). CDR3 size: 14 residues. CDR3 residues: CASSRGTGNYGYTF. The CDR3 DNA follows: TGTGCCAGTAGTCGCGGGACAGGAAACTATGGCTACACCTTC.

The sample holds many counts of this clonotype. The gene calls are TRBV28 and TRBJ2-7; 12 positions agree with TRBD2. Looked up from germline, CDR1 is MDHEN and CDR2 is SYDVKM. After removal of 10 bases from V and 6 bases from J, the junction contained 4 bases not matched to a gene. The CDR3 extends over 12 amino acids. The DNA for the CDR3 is TGTGCCACACTAGCGGGAGGTCCCGAGCAGTACTTC. Translating gives CATLAGGPEQYF.

There are a few counts of this clonotype. J is TRBJ1-6 and V is TRBV3-1; D unresolved. Per germline, CDR1 LGHDT and CDR2 YNNKEL (reference sequence). This CDR3 is 12 amino acids long. V shed 6 bases and J shed 6 bases, with 6 bases lying between them. In DNA form, the CDR3 reads TGTGCCAGCAGGCGAAGTAATTCACCCCTCCACTTT. Its protein is CASRRSNSPLHF. The whole variable domain, remainder taken from reference TRBV3-1 and TRBJ1-6, is DTAVSQTPKYLVTQMGNDKSIKCEQNLGHDTMYWYKQDSKKFLKIMFSYNNKELIINETVPNRFSPKSPDKAHLNLHINSLELGDSAVYFCASRRSNSPLHFGNGTRLTVT.

This clonotype was seen a handful of times. CDR3 loop: CASSYLIAGGPTTDTQYF. In DNA, the CDR3 is TGTGCCAGCAGTTACCTTATAGCGGGAGGTCCCACGACAGATACGCAGTATTTT. This rearrangement joins TRBV6-2 or TRBV6-3 to TRBJ2-3, with TRBD2 matching 10 bases. The CDR3 runs 18 residues. CDR1 is MNHEY and CDR2 is SVGEGT in the germline V gene. Losses at the gene ends were 2 bases for V and 3 bases for J; bases not matched to a gene: 11.

This clonotype came up a few times. The rearrangement uses TRBV28 and TRBJ2-4, with TRBD2 matching 7 bases. Germline trimming cut 6 bases from V and 0 bases from J; bases unmatched to any gene: 8. The CDR3 consists of 16 residues. From germline, CDR1 is MDHEN and CDR2 SYDVKM. The DNA of the CDR3 is TGTGCCAGCAGACGACCCCGGGGGGAAGCCAAAAACATTCAGTACTTC. Translating it yields CASRRPRGEAKNIQYF.

The chain couples TRBV14 to TRBJ1-6; TRBD1 aligns across 8 bases. This CDR3 has 14 residues. The V segment lost 4 bases and the J segment 8 bases; nucleotides outside the gene matches: 4. Germline V gene data show CDR1 as SGHDN and CDR2 as FVKESK. CDR3 nucleotide sequence: TGTGCCAGCAGCCGGGGCAGGGGGCATTCACCCCTCCACTTT. This translates into CASSRGRGHSPLHF.

The V gene is TRBV5-1, the J gene TRBJ2-1; unclear D gene. Trimming stripped 5 bases from V and 3 bases from J, with 15 bases between. Germline V lookup: CDR1 SGHRS, CDR2 YFSETQ. The CDR3 has 15 residues. The DNA for the CDR3 is TGCGCCAGCAGTTCCCGGACGGGTGACTACAATGAGCAGTTCTTC. Its translation is CASSSRTGDYNEQFF.

This clonotype came up many times. J is TRBJ2-1 and V is TRBV7-2; 10 bases match TRBD1. This CDR3 spans 16 amino acids. The germline CDR1 and CDR2 sequences are SGHTA and FQGNSA. Unmatched junction bases numbered 8, after V lost 3 bases and J lost 6 bases. CDR3 residues: CASSFQTGGFINEQFF. The CDR3 DNA is TGTGCCAGCAGCTTTCAGACAGGGGGCTTTATCAATGAGCAGTTCTTC. The complete variable domain, with remaining parts taken from reference TRBV7-2 and TRBJ2-1, reads GAGVSQSPSNKVTEKGKDVELRCDPISGHTALYWYRQSLGQGLEFLIYFQGNSAPDKSGLPSDRFSAERTGGSVSTLTIQRTQQEDSAVYLCASSFQTGGFINEQFFGPGTRLTVL.

Worth noting for this clonotype: Compared with germline, one end of the junction differs, possibly owing to a read error. V and J are TRBV7-2 and TRBJ1-3, with D possibly being TRBD1 (6 bases). The CDR3 is made up of 14 amino acids. Germline V gene data show CDR1 as SGHTA and CDR2 as FQGNSA. The CDR3 bases are TGTGCCAGCAGCTTACTGGGGGCTGGAAACACCGTATATTTT. The encoded protein is CASSLLGAGNTVYF.

J is TRBJ1-2 and V is TRBV29-1; unclear D gene. The V end was cut by 7 bases, the J end by 8 bases, with 17 bases between. CDR3 length: 12 amino acids. The germline gives CDR1 SQVTM, CDR2 ANQGSEA. CDR3 DNA: TGCAGCGAAAAGGCAGGAACGGGGGGCTACACCTTC. Protein sequence: CSEKAGTGGYTF.

This clonotype was observed at least ten times. This chain uses TRBV28 with TRBJ2-1; 8 bases are shared with TRBD2. The CDR3 is made up of 14 amino acids. With V trimmed by 3 bases and J by 7 bases, 5 bases remained unmatched. CDR1 and CDR2 (germline): MDHEN, SYDVKM. The CDR3 bases are TGTGCCAGCAGTTTCCGGCGGGAGGTGAATGAGCAGTTCTTC. As protein: CASSFRREVNEQFF.

This clonotype was recorded a few times. This may be a read error: a much more frequent sequence differs by one nucleotide. The genes are TRBV7-2 and TRBJ1-2; TRBD1 aligns across 7 bases. Germline V gene lookup returns CDR1 SGHTA and CDR2 FQGNSA. The CDR3 is made up of 13 amino acids. The DNA of the CDR3 is TGTGCCTGCAGCATCGGACAGGTCTATGGCTACACCTTC. Its protein product is CACSIGQVYGYTF. Drawing the rest from reference TRBV7-2 and TRBJ1-2, the complete variable domain is GAGVSQSPSNKVTEKGKDVELRCDPISGHTALYWYRQSLGQGLEFLIYFQGNSAPDKSGLPSDRFSAERTGGSVSTLTIQRTQQEDSAVYLCACSIGQVYGYTFGSGTRLTVV.

This clonotype was seen at least ten times. This sequence joins TRBV30 and TRBJ1-1; no firm D call. V shed 5 bases and J shed 0 bases, with 7 bases lying between them. This CDR3 comprises 12 residues. Germline loops: CDR1 GTSNPN, CDR2 SVGIG (reference sequence). The CDR3 sequence is CAWGSMNTEAFF. The CDR3 DNA follows: TGTGCCTGGGGCAGCATGAACACTGAAGCTTTCTTT.

V is TRBV11-3 and J is TRBJ2-7; the D is unclear. The germline V and J ends were trimmed by 2 bases and 3 bases, with 8 bases remaining between them. Germline CDR1 SGHNT, CDR2 YENEEA. The CDR3 has 13 amino acids. For the CDR3, the DNA is TGTGCCAGCAGCTTACGGGCGGTCTACGAGCAGTACTTC. It is translated as CASSLRAVYEQYF.

This clonotype was recorded many times. The junction differs from germline at one of its ends, possibly a read error. The CDR3 coding sequence is TGTGCCAGCAGTTTAGGGGGGGGCTATGGCTACACCTTC. Translation gives CASSLGGGYGYTF. The V gene is TRBV7-2, the J gene TRBJ1-2; perhaps TRBD1 as D (6 bases). This CDR3 has 13 amino acids. Germline CDR1 and CDR2: SGHTA and FQGNSA.

This clonotype was picked up many times. CDR3 residues: CASSSTTTGGPYQPQHF. CDR3 nucleotide sequence: TGTGCCAGCAGTTCAACAACGACAGGGGGCCCCTATCAGCCCCAGCATTTT. This chain connects TRBV27 to TRBJ1-5, with 10 positions matching TRBD1. CDR1 MNHEY and CDR2 SMNVEV come from the germline V gene (reference sequence). The CDR3 runs to 17 residues. After removal of 4 bases from V and 5 bases from J, the junction contained 11 bases not matched to a gene.

This clonotype was seen a few times. The chain joins TRBV29-1 to TRBJ1-2; tentatively, D is TRBD1 (5 bases). V lost 1 base and J 10 bases, leaving 16 bases between the germline ends. Germline CDR1 and CDR2: SQVTM and ANQGSEA. The CDR3 sequence is 13 residues long. CDR3 in DNA: TGCAGCGTTGAAGGGGGGGTTGGTGGTGTCTACACCTTC. It specifies CSVEGGVGGVYTF.

In this sample, this clonotype turned up many times. The V call is TRBV12-3 or TRBV12-4, the J call TRBJ2-3; D ambiguous. This CDR3 is 14 amino acids long. Trimming took 6 bases from V and 3 from J, leaving 13 bases between them. In nucleotides, the CDR3 is TGTGCCAGCAGCCTATTTTCACAGACAGATACGCAGTATTTT. It encodes CASSLFSQTDTQYF.

V gene TRBV5-1 combines with J gene TRBJ1-1; D might be TRBD1 (5 bases). Per germline, CDR1 SGHRS and CDR2 YFSETQ. The V end lost 7 bases, the J end lost 3 bases, and 13 bases lay between the germline ends. CDR3 length: 13 amino acids. The CDR3 sequence: CASQGSQDTEAFF. The CDR3 coding sequence is TGCGCCAGCCAGGGAAGCCAGGACACTGAAGCTTTCTTT.

J is TRBJ2-2 and V is TRBV6-1; perhaps TRBD1 as D (8 bases). Per the germline V gene, CDR1 is MNHNS and CDR2 is SASEGT. The CDR3 has 19 residues. V was pared by 8 bases and J by 0 bases, with 25 bases between. CDR3 loop: CASGPGGIREDANTGELFF. The DNA of the CDR3 is TGTGCCAGCGGTCCAGGGGGCATCCGGGAGGACGCGAACACCGGGGAGCTGTTTTTT.

This clonotype came up many times. V is TRBV18 and J is TRBJ2-1; D might be TRBD1 (5 bases). Germline V gene data show CDR1 as KGHSH and CDR2 as LQKENI. CDR3 length equals 16 residues. The V end lost 0 bases, the J end lost 4 bases, and 13 bases lay between the germline ends. CDR3 sequence (DNA): TGTGCCAGCTCACCACCGGCTAGACAGCGATACAATGAGCAGTTCTTC. Translating gives CASSPPARQRYNEQFF. Full variable domain (outside the CDR3, taken from reference TRBV18 and TRBJ2-1): NAGVMQNPRHLVRRRGQEARLRCSPMKGHSHVYWYRQLPEEGLKFMVYLQKENIIDESGMPKERFSAEFPKEGPSILRIQQVVRGDSAAYFCASSPPARQRYNEQFFGPGTRLTVL.